A single sample gave rise to the 17 T cell receptor beta chains below, sequenced in a study of long-term antiretroviral therapy in people with HIV. immunoSEQ v3.0 was run at survey level. Produced via immunoSEQ multiplex PCR; TCRdb's table is partial and in-frame only. The table lists fewer than 20,000 clones, 80% to 90% of them singletons. The sequencing here drew on unsorted PBMCs, taken 0.5 years after starting antiretroviral therapy. These receptors were taken from a woman in her forties with HIV.

V usage is TRBV6-5 and J usage is TRBJ2-3; D is perhaps TRBD2 (5 bases). CDR1 MNHEY and CDR2 SVGAGI come from the germline V gene. The CDR3 is 15 residues long. V was shortened by 2 bases and J by 6 bases, with 15 bases between the two germline ends. The CDR3 reads CASSYGLGLTDTQYF. CDR3 nucleotides: TGTGCCAGCAGTTACGGACTCGGCCTGACGGATACGCAGTATTTT.

The chain joins TRBV19 to TRBJ1-1, with 12 bases matching TRBD1. CDR1 and CDR2 from the germline V gene are LNHDA and SQIVND (reference sequence). Trimming cost V 2 bases and J 5 bases; bases outside gene matches: 3. There are 15 residues in the CDR3. CDR3 nucleotide sequence: TGTGCCAGTAGTATATGGGACAGGGGGCGAACTGAAGCTTTCTTT. Its protein is CASSIWDRGRTEAFF.

V usage is TRBV15 and J usage is TRBJ2-2, with D perhaps assigned TRBD1 or TRBD2 (6 bases each). There are 14 residues in the CDR3. Trimming pared 0 bases from V and 14 bases from J, leaving 16 bases between. The germline V gene has CDR1 LNHNV and CDR2 YYDKDF (reference sequence). The CDR3 protein is CATSRDLGAEGLFF. DNA of the CDR3: TGTGCCACCAGCAGAGATCTGGGGGCGGAGGGACTGTTTTTT.

The V gene is TRBV6-6, the J gene TRBJ1-6; the D gene is possibly TRBD1 (5 bases). V was pared by 10 bases and J by 5 bases, with 9 bases between. This CDR3 has 12 amino acids. CDR1 MNHNY and CDR2 SVGAGI come from the germline V gene (reference sequence). CDR3 coding DNA: TGTGCCACCAGGGTTGATAATTCACCCCTCCACTTT. Amino acids: CATRVDNSPLHF.

J is TRBJ2-2 and V is TRBV4-1; TRBD1 aligns across 9 bases. J lost 5 bases, V lost 0 bases, and 4 bases had no gene match. The germline V gene has CDR1 MGHRA and CDR2 YSYEKL. The CDR3 is 16 amino acids. The CDR3 loop is CASSQDLDRGTGELFF. The DNA of the CDR3 is TGCGCCAGCAGCCAAGATCTGGACAGGGGAACCGGGGAGCTGTTTTTT.

This clone was picked up a small number of times. V is TRBV7-3 and J is TRBJ2-7; TRBD2 matches 14 bases. Germline trimming cut 4 bases from V and 5 bases from J; bases unmatched to any gene: 1. Germline values: CDR1 SGHTA, CDR2 FQGTGA. This CDR3 spans 14 amino acids. CDR3 residues: CASSSGLAGDEQYF. CDR3 sequence (DNA): TGTGCCAGCAGCTCGGGACTAGCGGGAGACGAGCAGTACTTC.

The chain couples TRBV5-4 to TRBJ1-1; the match to TRBD1 covers 9 bases. Germline V gives CDR1 SGHNT, CDR2 YYREEE (reference sequence). The CDR3 has 16 residues. The J segment lost 2 bases and the V segment lost 0 bases, leaving 5 bases of the junction unmatched. The CDR3 nucleotides are TGTGCCAGCAGCTTGGGACAGGGGGTTGGAAACACTGAAGCTTTCTTT. Amino acids: CASSLGQGVGNTEAFF.

This sequence joins TRBV4-2 and TRBJ2-7, with D perhaps TRBD1 or TRBD2 (5 bases each). Germline lookup yields CDR1 LGHNA and CDR2 YNFKEQ. V gave up 1 base and J gave up 4 bases, with 14 bases separating them. CDR3 length: 15 residues. CDR3 nucleotides: TGTGCCAGCAGCCAAGGAGGGGCCGGCGGGTACGAGCAGTACTTC. Its protein product is CASSQGGAGGYEQYF.

This clone has more than one count but fewer than ten. This chain uses TRBV10-3 with TRBJ1-2, with 7 bases identical to TRBD1. The CDR3 extends over 12 amino acids. Unmatched junction bases numbered 6, after V lost 10 bases and J lost 4 bases. Germline loops: CDR1 ENHRY, CDR2 SYGVKD. In nucleotides, the CDR3 is TGTGCCACCTACGGACAGGTCTATGGCTACACCTTC. Its protein is CATYGQVYGYTF.

V and J are TRBV5-4 and TRBJ1-2; no clear D gene. The CDR3 sequence is 13 residues long. Germline loops: CDR1 SGHNT, CDR2 YYREEE (reference sequence). V was pared by 3 bases and J by 2 bases, with 8 bases between. The CDR3 nucleotides are TGTGCCAGCAGCTCTGACGGGAACTATGGCTACACCTTC. Translated, it gives CASSSDGNYGYTF.

The chain uses TRBV12-5 and TRBJ2-1, with TRBD1 matching 7 bases. The CDR3 covers 13 residues. Per germline, CDR1 LGHNT and CDR2 FRNRAP. V shed 3 bases, J shed 6 bases, and the junction held 2 bases outside the gene matches. The DNA for the CDR3 is TGTGCTAGTGGTTTTGCAGGGGGCAATGAGCAGTTCTTC. This translates into CASGFAGGNEQFF.

The CDR3 nucleotides read TGTGCCAGCACGCGGACAGGGGCAGATCAGCCCCAGCATTTT. Translated: CASTRTGADQPQHF. The chain uses TRBV7-2 and TRBJ1-5; 9 bases fit TRBD1. V was clipped by 7 bases and J by 5 bases; unmatched bases: 6. The V gene's germline CDR1 is SGHTA and CDR2 FQGNSA. This CDR3 has 14 residues.

The CDR3 is CASSRTVSTDTQYF. The CDR3 DNA reads TGTGCCAGTAGTCGGACAGTGAGCACAGATACGCAGTATTTT. The chain uses TRBV19 and TRBJ2-3; D is perhaps TRBD1 (6 bases). The CDR3 sequence is 14 residues long. Trimming pared 5 bases from V and 0 bases from J, leaving 9 bases between. CDR1 and CDR2 (germline): LNHDA, SQIVND (reference sequence). Together with reference TRBV19 and TRBJ2-3, the CDR3 gives the full variable domain: DGGITQSPKYLFRKEGQNVTLSCEQNLNHDAMYWYRQDPGQGLRLIYYSQIVNDFQKGDIAEGYSVSREKKESFPLTVTSAQKNPTAFYLCASSRTVSTDTQYFGPGTRLTVL.

The CDR3 DNA follows: TGTGCCAGCAGTTACTCCGGGACTTACCACTACGAGCAGTACTTC. It codes for CASSYSGTYHYEQYF. The chain recombines TRBV6-5 with TRBJ2-7, with D possibly matching TRBD2 (6 bases). CDR1 and CDR2 from the germline V gene are MNHEY and SVGAGI. CDR3 length equals 15 residues. Trimming took off 0 bases at V and 3 bases at J, with 12 bases between the two ends.

This clone was counted once. The chain has TRBV6-5 and TRBJ2-7; 9 bases agree with TRBD1. This CDR3 region has 15 residues. Trimming at V came to 2 bases and at J to 6 bases, leaving 8 bases not matched to a gene. Germline values: CDR1 MNHEY, CDR2 SVGAGI. The CDR3 DNA reads as TGTGCCAGCAGTTACGTGGGACAGGGAACAGGCGAGCAGTACTTC. This sequence encodes CASSYVGQGTGEQYF.

V usage is TRBV5-6 and J usage is TRBJ2-7, with 7 bases that match TRBD1. Germline V gene data show CDR1 as SGHDT and CDR2 as YYEEEE. J gave up 9 bases and V 5 bases, and 8 bases lay outside the gene matches. The CDR3 consists of 12 residues. The DNA of the CDR3 is TGTGCCAGCAGTTTAGGGGGCTTATGGCAGTACTTC. Protein: CASSLGGLWQYF.

The chain is built from TRBV11-2 and TRBJ1-5, with D tentatively TRBD1 (6 bases). CDR1 and CDR2 (germline): SGHAT, FQNNGV. V lost 2 bases to trimming and J lost 7 bases, with 12 bases between them. This CDR3 has 14 residues. The CDR3 sequence is CASSLQSGEQPQHF. The CDR3 DNA is TGTGCCAGCAGCTTACAATCAGGGGAACAGCCCCAGCATTTT.